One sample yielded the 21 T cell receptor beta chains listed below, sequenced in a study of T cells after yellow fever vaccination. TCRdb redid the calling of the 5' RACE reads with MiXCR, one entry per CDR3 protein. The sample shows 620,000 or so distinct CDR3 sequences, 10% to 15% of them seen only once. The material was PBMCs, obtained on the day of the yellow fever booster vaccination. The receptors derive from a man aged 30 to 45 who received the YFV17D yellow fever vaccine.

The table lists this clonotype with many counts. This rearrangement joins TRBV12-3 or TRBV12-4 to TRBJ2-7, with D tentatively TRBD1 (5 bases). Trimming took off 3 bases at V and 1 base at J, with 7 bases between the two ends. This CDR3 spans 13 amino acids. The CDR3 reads CASSLQGSYEQYF. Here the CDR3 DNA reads TGTGCCAGCAGTTTGCAGGGTTCCTACGAGCAGTACTTC.

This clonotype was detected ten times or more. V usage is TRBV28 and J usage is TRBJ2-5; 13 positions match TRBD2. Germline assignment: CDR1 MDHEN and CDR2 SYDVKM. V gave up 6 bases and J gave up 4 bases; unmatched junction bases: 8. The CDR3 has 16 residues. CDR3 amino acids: CASSSYRLAGGETQYF. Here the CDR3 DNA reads TGTGCCAGCAGCTCCTACAGACTAGCGGGAGGAGAGACCCAGTACTTC.

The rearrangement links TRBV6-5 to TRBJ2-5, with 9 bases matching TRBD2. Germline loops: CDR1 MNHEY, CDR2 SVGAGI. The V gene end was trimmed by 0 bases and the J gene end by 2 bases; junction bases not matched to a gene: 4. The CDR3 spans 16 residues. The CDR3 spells CASSYSLAGSQETQYF. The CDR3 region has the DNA TGTGCCAGCAGTTACTCGCTAGCGGGGTCACAAGAGACCCAGTACTTC.

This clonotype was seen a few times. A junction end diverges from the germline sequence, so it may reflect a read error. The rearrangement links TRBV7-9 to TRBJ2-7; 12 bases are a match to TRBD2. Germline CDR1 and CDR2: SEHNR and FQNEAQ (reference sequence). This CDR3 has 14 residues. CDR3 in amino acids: CASSLAGGPDEQYF. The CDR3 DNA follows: TGTGCCAGCAGCCTAGCGGGAGGGCCTGACGAGCAGTACTTC.

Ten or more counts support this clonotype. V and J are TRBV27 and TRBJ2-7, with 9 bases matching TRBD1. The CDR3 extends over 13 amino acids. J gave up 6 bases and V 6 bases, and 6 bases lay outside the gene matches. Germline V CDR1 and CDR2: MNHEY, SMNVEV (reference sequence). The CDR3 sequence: CASRRTGASEQYF. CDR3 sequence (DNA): TGTGCCAGCAGGCGGACAGGGGCTAGCGAGCAGTACTTC.

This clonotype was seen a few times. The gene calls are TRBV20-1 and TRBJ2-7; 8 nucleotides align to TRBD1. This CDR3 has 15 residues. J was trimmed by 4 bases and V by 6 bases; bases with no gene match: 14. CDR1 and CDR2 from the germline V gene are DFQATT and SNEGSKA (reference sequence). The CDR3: CSAARQAGGIYEQYF. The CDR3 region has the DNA TGCAGTGCCGCGAGGCAGGCAGGGGGCATTTACGAGCAGTACTTC.

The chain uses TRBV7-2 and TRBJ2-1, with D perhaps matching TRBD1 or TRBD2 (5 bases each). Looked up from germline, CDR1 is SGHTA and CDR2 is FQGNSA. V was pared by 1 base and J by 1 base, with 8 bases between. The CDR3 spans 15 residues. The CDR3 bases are TGTGCCAGCAGCTTAGGGTGGGGGTCCTACAATGAGCAGTTCTTC. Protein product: CASSLGWGSYNEQFF.

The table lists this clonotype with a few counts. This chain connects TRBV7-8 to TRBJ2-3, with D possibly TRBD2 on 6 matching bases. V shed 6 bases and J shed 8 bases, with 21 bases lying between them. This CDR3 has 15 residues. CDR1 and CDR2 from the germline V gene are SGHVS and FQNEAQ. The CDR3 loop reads CASRRGTLPLATQYF. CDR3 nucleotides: TGTGCCAGCAGGCGCGGGACGCTCCCTCTCGCTACGCAGTATTTT.

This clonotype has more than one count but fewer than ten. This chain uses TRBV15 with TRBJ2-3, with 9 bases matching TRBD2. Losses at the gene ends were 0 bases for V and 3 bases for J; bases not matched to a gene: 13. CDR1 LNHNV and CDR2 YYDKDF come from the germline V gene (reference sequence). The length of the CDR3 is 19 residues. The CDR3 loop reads CATSRDGGRLAEVTDTQYF. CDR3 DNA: TGTGCCACCAGCAGAGATGGAGGGCGACTAGCGGAAGTTACAGATACGCAGTATTTT.

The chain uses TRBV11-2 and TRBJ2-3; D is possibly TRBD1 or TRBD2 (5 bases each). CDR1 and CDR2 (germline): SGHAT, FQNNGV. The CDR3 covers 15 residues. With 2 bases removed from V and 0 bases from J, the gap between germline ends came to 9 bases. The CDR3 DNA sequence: TGTGCCAGCAGCTTACGGGACCTAAGCACAGATACGCAGTATTTT. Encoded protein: CASSLRDLSTDTQYF.

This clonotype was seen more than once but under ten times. The CDR3, as DNA: TGTGCCAGCAGCGCTGGGACAGGGTCAAATGGCTACACCTTC. It encodes CASSAGTGSNGYTF. The chain employs TRBV9 and TRBJ1-2; TRBD1 matches 9 bases. This CDR3 comprises 14 residues. CDR1 is SGDLS, CDR2 YYNGEE, per germline. Trimming took 3 bases from V and 6 from J; bases not matched to a gene: 6.

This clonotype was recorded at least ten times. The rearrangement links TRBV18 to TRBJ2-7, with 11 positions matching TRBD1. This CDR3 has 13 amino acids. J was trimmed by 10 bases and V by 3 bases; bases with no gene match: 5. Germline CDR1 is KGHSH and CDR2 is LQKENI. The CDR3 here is CASSPGQGDQQYF. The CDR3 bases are TGTGCCAGCTCACCGGGACAGGGGGATCAACAGTACTTC. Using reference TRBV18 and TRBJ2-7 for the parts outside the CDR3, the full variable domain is NAGVMQNPRHLVRRRGQEARLRCSPMKGHSHVYWYRQLPEEGLKFMVYLQKENIIDESGMPKERFSAEFPKEGPSILRIQQVVRGDSAAYFCASSPGQGDQQYFGPGTRLTVT.

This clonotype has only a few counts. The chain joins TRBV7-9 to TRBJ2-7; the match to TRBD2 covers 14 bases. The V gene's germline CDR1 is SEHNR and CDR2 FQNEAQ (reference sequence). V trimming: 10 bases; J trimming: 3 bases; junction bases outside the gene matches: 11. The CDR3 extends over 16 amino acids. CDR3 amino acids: CATLRPGTSGSYEQYF. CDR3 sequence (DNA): TGTGCCACCTTACGCCCCGGGACTAGCGGGAGCTACGAGCAGTACTTC.

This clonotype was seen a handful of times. The CDR3: CAWSTGELFF. CDR3 bases: TGTGCCTGGAGTACCGGGGAGCTGTTTTTT. The gene calls are TRBV30 and TRBJ2-2; no reliable D call. Germline V CDR1 and CDR2: GTSNPN, SVGIG (reference sequence). The CDR3 extends over 10 amino acids. V was shortened by 2 bases and J by 5 bases, with 0 bases between the two germline ends.

This chain's CDR3 is CASSQLELPGELFF. The CDR3 bases are TGCGCCAGCAGCCAACTAGAGTTGCCCGGGGAGCTGTTTTTT. This rearrangement joins TRBV4-3 to TRBJ2-2; D gene unclear. CDR1 is LGHNA and CDR2 is YSLEER in the germline V gene. V shed 2 bases and J shed 6 bases, with 10 bases lying between them. CDR3 size: 14 residues.

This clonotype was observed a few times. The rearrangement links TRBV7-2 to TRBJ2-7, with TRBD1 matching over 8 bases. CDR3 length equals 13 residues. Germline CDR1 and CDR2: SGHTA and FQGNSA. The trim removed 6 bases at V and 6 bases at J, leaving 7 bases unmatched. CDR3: CASRMDRVGEQYF. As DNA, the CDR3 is TGTGCCAGCAGGATGGACAGGGTGGGCGAGCAGTACTTC. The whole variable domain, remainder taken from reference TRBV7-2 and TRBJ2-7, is GAGVSQSPSNKVTEKGKDVELRCDPISGHTALYWYRQSLGQGLEFLIYFQGNSAPDKSGLPSDRFSAERTGGSVSTLTIQRTQQEDSAVYLCASRMDRVGEQYFGPGTRLTVT.

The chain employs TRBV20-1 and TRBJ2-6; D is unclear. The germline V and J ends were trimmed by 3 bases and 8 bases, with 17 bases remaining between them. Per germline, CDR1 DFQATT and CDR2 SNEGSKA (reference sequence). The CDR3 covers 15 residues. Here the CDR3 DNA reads TGCAGTGCTAGCCCCTTGATTGAAACATCCAACGTCCTGACTTTC. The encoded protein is CSASPLIETSNVLTF.

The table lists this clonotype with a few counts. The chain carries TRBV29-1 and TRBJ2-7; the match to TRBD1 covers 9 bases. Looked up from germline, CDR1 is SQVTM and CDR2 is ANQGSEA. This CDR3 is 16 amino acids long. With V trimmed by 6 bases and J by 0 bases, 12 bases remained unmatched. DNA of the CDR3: TGCAGCGTCCGCAGGACCTCGGGACAGGGCTCCTACGAGCAGTACTTC. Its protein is CSVRRTSGQGSYEQYF.

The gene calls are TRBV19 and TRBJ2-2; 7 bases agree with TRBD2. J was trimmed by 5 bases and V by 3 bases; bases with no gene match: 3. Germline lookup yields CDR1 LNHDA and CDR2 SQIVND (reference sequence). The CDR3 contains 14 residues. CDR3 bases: TGTGCCAGTAGTATGGGACTAAATACCGGGGAGCTGTTTTTT. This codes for CASSMGLNTGELFF.

The CDR3, as DNA: TGTGCCAGCAGCTTAACCGGGACAGGGGGGACTGAAGCTTTCTTT. Translation gives CASSLTGTGGTEAFF. The rearrangement joins TRBV7-4 to TRBJ1-1; 11 bases agree with TRBD1. Germline V gene sequence: CDR1 SGHVT, CDR2 SQSDAQ. Trimming took 2 bases from V and 5 from J; bases not matched to a gene: 4. There are 15 residues in the CDR3.

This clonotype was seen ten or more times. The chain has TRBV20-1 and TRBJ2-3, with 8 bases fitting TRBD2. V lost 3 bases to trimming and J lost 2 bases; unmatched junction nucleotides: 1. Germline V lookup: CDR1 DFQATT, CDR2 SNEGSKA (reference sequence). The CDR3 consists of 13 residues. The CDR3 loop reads CSASGRATDTQYF. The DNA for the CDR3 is TGCAGTGCTAGCGGGAGGGCCACAGATACGCAGTATTTT.